The 23 T cell receptor beta chains below were found in one sample sequenced in a study of CD8 T cells in ankylosing spondylitis (dated by TCRdb to the late 2010s). Receptor amplification or capture employed 5' RACE. The sample was run on an Illumina HiSeq 2500. TCRdb applied fastp at Q25 and MiXCR to the public reads, then kept only in-frame beta chains. Every distinct CDR3 protein forms one entry, paired with its most common genes and DNA. This sample is represented by a few hundred thousand distinct CDR3 sequences; approximately 10% of them were singletons. The ten largest make up about a fifth of the sample. Material for sequencing was blood, either unsorted or a sorted T cell fraction (not recorded which). The receptors come from a male donor with ankylosing spondylitis or in good health (not recorded which).

Many counts were recorded for this clonotype. The rearrangement links TRBV12-3 or TRBV12-4 to TRBJ2-2, with 14 bases lining up with TRBD2. The CDR3 has 16 amino acids. V lost 6 bases, J lost 6 bases, and 6 bases stayed unmatched. In DNA, the CDR3 is TGTGCCAGCAGGGCTAGACTAGCGGGGGGGCCCGGGGAGCTGTTTTTT. This codes for CASRARLAGGPGELFF.

This clonotype has ten or more counts. CDR3 in amino acids: CSADPRSGGDEQFF. DNA for the CDR3: TGCAGTGCTGACCCGCGGAGCGGGGGCGATGAGCAGTTCTTC. This sequence joins TRBV20-1 and TRBJ2-1, with 8 bases aligning to TRBD2. The germline gives CDR1 DFQATT, CDR2 SNEGSKA (reference sequence). V trimming: 5 bases; J trimming: 8 bases; junction bases outside the gene matches: 11. The CDR3 sequence is 14 residues long.

This clonotype was seen repeatedly, ten times or more. The V call is TRBV5-1, the J call TRBJ2-3; D tentatively fits TRBD1 or TRBD2 (6 bases each). V was clipped by 0 bases and J by 5 bases, with 10 bases between them. Looked up from germline, CDR1 is SGHRS and CDR2 is YFSETQ. This CDR3 contains 14 residues. CDR3 DNA: TGCGCCAGCAGCTTGGCGGGGGCCGGAGATACGCAGTATTTT. Its translation is CASSLAGAGDTQYF.

This clonotype was seen many times. The chain carries TRBV7-2 and TRBJ2-5; D not resolved. CDR3 length: 12 residues. Trimming took 5 bases from V and 4 from J, leaving 8 bases between them. Germline V gene lookup returns CDR1 SGHTA and CDR2 FQGNSA. Written as DNA, the CDR3 is TGTGCCAGCAGCGCCGTTGGAGAGACCCAGTACTTC. Translated: CASSAVGETQYF.

This clonotype was seen a handful of times. The chain joins TRBV6-4 to TRBJ2-3; 10 nucleotides match TRBD2. This CDR3 has 15 residues. Looked up from germline, CDR1 is MRHNA and CDR2 is SNTAGT. V lost 3 bases to trimming and J lost 8 bases; unmatched junction nucleotides: 8. CDR3 nucleotides: TGTGCCAGCAGTGATTTGAGCGGGGGGGCCTCTACGCAGTATTTT. Its protein is CASSDLSGGASTQYF.

The chain recombines TRBV6-1 with TRBJ2-1; maybe TRBD1 (6 bases). Germline V gives CDR1 MNHNS, CDR2 SASEGT. V lost 2 bases and J 2 bases, leaving 16 bases between the germline ends. CDR3 length equals 17 residues. The CDR3 region is CASSEQVGRGPYNEQFF. CDR3 nucleotides: TGTGCCAGCAGTGAACAGGTGGGCAGGGGCCCCTACAATGAGCAGTTCTTC.

Ten or more counts support this clonotype. This chain uses TRBV12-3 or TRBV12-4 with TRBJ1-6; D is unresolved. This CDR3 contains 14 residues. Trimming cost V 7 bases and J 8 bases, with 15 bases left between them. The CDR3 loop is CASTLGLGYSPLHF. CDR3 coding DNA: TGTGCCAGCACCCTAGGGCTGGGGTATTCACCCCTCCACTTT.

This clonotype appeared many times. The chain employs TRBV6-1 and TRBJ1-5, with D uncertain. The CDR3 loop spans 17 amino acids. The ends were cut back, 8 bases at V and 1 base at J, with 21 bases in the middle. Germline V gene sequence: CDR1 MNHNS, CDR2 SASEGT. CDR3 sequence (DNA): TGTGCCAGCCATTCCTTGGCAGGTGACGGGAGCAATCAGCCCCAGCATTTT. It translates to CASHSLAGDGSNQPQHF.

This clonotype was counted many times. The gene calls are TRBV29-1 and TRBJ2-7; TRBD1 matches at 7 bases. Per the germline V gene, CDR1 is SQVTM and CDR2 is ANQGSEA. V trimming: 7 bases; J trimming: 1 base; junction bases outside the gene matches: 7. The CDR3 spans 13 residues. The CDR3 sequence: CSAWDSQSYEQYF. Here the CDR3 DNA reads TGCAGCGCCTGGGACAGTCAATCCTACGAGCAGTACTTC.

This clonotype was seen at least ten times. The rearrangement uses TRBV12-3 or TRBV12-4 and TRBJ1-1, with 7 bases that match TRBD1. The CDR3 covers 13 residues. Unmatched junction bases numbered 8, after V lost 6 bases and J lost 7 bases. CDR3 sequence (DNA): TGTGCCAGCAGCGCTTCTCAGGGGGTTGAAGCTTTCTTT. Translation gives CASSASQGVEAFF.

This clonotype occurred many times. The CDR3 bases are TGTGCCAGCAGTTTATTTGGAAACACCATATATTTT. This sequence encodes CASSLFGNTIYF. The V and J genes are TRBV12-3 or TRBV12-4 and TRBJ1-3; D gene uncertain. The CDR3 loop spans 12 amino acids. The V end lost 2 bases, the J end lost 3 bases, and 2 bases lay between the germline ends.

This clonotype was seen at least ten times. The rearrangement joins TRBV7-2 to TRBJ2-4, with D uncertain. Germline V gene lookup returns CDR1 SGHTA and CDR2 FQGNSA. V was trimmed by 1 base and J by 1 base, leaving 11 bases between them. CDR3 length: 16 residues. CDR3 region: CASSLEVGVAKNIQYF. CDR3 DNA: TGTGCCAGCAGCTTAGAGGTCGGTGTGGCCAAAAACATTCAGTACTTC.

At least ten counts were recorded for this clonotype. The J gene is TRBJ2-3, the V gene TRBV12-3 or TRBV12-4; possibly TRBD1 for D (6 bases). With 8 bases removed from V and 3 bases from J, the gap between germline ends came to 12 bases. The CDR3 sequence is 13 residues long. The CDR3 sequence: CASGGRSTDTQYF. CDR3 DNA: TGTGCCAGCGGGGGCCGATCTACAGATACGCAGTATTTT.

This clonotype was counted ten times or more. This chain uses TRBV15 with TRBJ2-3; D unresolved. V gave up 0 bases and J gave up 3 bases, with 1 base separating them. The germline CDR1 and CDR2 sequences are LNHNV and YYDKDF (reference sequence). CDR3 length: 12 amino acids. As DNA, the CDR3 is TGTGCCACCAGCAGAGATACAGATACGCAGTATTTT. Protein sequence: CATSRDTDTQYF.

In this sample, this clonotype turned up many times. CDR3 sequence reads: CSVPTHGGEKLFF. The CDR3 DNA sequence: TGCAGTGTGCCGACCCATGGGGGAGAAAAACTGTTTTTT. The chain recombines TRBV20-1 with TRBJ1-4; weak D call: TRBD1 (5 bases). Trimming took 7 bases from V and 8 from J, leaving 17 bases between them. The length of the CDR3 is 13 residues. In germline, CDR1 is DFQATT, CDR2 SNEGSKA (reference sequence).

J is TRBJ1-1 and V is TRBV7-9; D possibly corresponds to TRBD1 (5 bases). Germline values: CDR1 SEHNR, CDR2 FQNEAQ (reference sequence). The CDR3 has 13 residues. Trimming took off 5 bases at V and 9 bases at J, with 16 bases between the two ends. CDR3 in amino acids: CASSGGTATQAFF. The CDR3 DNA sequence: TGTGCCAGCAGCGGCGGGACCGCCACCCAAGCTTTCTTT.

This clonotype has more than one count but fewer than ten. The chain joins TRBV6-4 to TRBJ2-1; 10 nucleotides align to TRBD2. V was pared by 1 base and J by 8 bases, with 5 bases of the junction left unmatched. Germline CDR1 and CDR2: MRHNA and SNTAGT. The CDR3 totals 15 residues. The CDR3 loop is CASSDWPSGGDEQFF. Written as DNA, the CDR3 is TGTGCCAGCAGTGACTGGCCTAGCGGGGGCGATGAGCAGTTCTTC.

The chain couples TRBV20-1 to TRBJ2-5, with 8 bases fitting TRBD1. Germline values: CDR1 DFQATT, CDR2 SNEGSKA (reference sequence). V dropped 3 bases and J dropped 5; count of bases not matched to a gene: 8. CDR3 size: 14 residues. CDR3 nucleotides: TGCAGTGCTAGGTCCAGGGGGCACGTCGAGACCCAGTACTTC. Its protein product is CSARSRGHVETQYF.

This clonotype was observed many times. The rearrangement joins TRBV5-1 to TRBJ2-5; no reliable D call. The CDR3 spans 14 residues. CDR1 is SGHRS, CDR2 YFSETQ, per germline. The germline V and J ends were trimmed by 4 bases and 4 bases, with 14 bases remaining between them. The CDR3 sequence is CASSLGLSRETQYF. The DNA for the CDR3 is TGCGCCAGCAGCCTTGGTTTGAGCCGAGAGACCCAGTACTTC.

This clonotype was seen at least ten times. The rearrangement uses TRBV9 and TRBJ2-3, with D tentatively TRBD1 (6 bases). The CDR3 totals 15 residues. Germline CDR1 is SGDLS and CDR2 is YYNGEE. Deletions cut 0 bases from V and 4 bases from J, with 12 bases between. As DNA, the CDR3 is TGTGCCAGCAGCGTAGAGGGCAGGGGCGCAGATACGCAGTATTTT. As protein: CASSVEGRGADTQYF.

The chain joins TRBV20-1 to TRBJ2-7; 10 positions agree with TRBD1. Germline lookup yields CDR1 DFQATT and CDR2 SNEGSKA (reference sequence). This CDR3 is built from 14 residues. The ends lost 6 bases at V and 5 bases at J; junction bases unmatched: 10. The CDR3: CSAPPGQGVHEQYF. CDR3 sequence (DNA): TGCAGTGCCCCACCCGGACAGGGGGTCCACGAGCAGTACTTC.

This clonotype was seen at least ten times. V usage is TRBV12-3 or TRBV12-4 and J usage is TRBJ1-1; D ambiguous. The V gene lost 0 bases and the J gene lost 8 bases, with 7 bases spanning the gap. The CDR3 is 12 residues long. The CDR3 DNA reads TGTGCCAGCAGTTTAGCGGGCAGGGAAGCTTTCTTT. Its protein is CASSLAGREAFF.

This clonotype was seen many times. J is TRBJ1-1 and V is TRBV7-9; maybe TRBD1 (5 bases). V was trimmed by 3 bases and J by 2 bases, leaving 16 bases between them. The length of the CDR3 is 16 residues. CDR1 is SEHNR and CDR2 is FQNEAQ in the germline V gene (reference sequence). CDR3 sequence: CASSFLTQGANTEAFF. The CDR3 DNA reads as TGTGCCAGCAGCTTCCTTACCCAGGGTGCCAACACTGAAGCTTTCTTT.